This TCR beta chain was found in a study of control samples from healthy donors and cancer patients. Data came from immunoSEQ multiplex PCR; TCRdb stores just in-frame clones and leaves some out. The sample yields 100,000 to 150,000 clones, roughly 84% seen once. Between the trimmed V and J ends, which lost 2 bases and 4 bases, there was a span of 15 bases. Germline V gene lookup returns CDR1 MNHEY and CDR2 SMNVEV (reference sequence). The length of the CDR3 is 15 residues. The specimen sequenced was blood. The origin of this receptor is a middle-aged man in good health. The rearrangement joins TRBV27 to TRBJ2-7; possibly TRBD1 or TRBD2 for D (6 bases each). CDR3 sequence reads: CASSLGRGAMYEQYF. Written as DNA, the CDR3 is TGTGCCAGCAGTTTAGGTAGGGGGGCCATGTACGAGCAGTACTTC.